The TCR beta chain under discussion was sequenced for a study of graft-versus-host responses after intestinal transplantation. Study in general: Anti-thymocyte globulin was used for induction in all recipients, who then took tacrolimus and steroids for approximately 3 years.

Trimming took 0 bases from V and 1 from J, leaving 14 bases between them. This CDR3 comprises 17 residues. Germline V gives CDR1 SGDLS, CDR2 YYNGEE. The data were produced by immunoSEQ multiplex PCR, yet TCRdb's version contains in-frame clones alone and is incomplete. The profile shows 23,000 or so clones, approximately 40% of them singletons. Responders (roughly 200,000, CFSE-labeled) met roughly 200,000 stimulators that were irradiated and violet-dye-labeled. The sample consisted of alloreactive CD4+ T cells from a mixed lymphocyte reaction culture, taken before intestinal transplant. Subset defined: CFSE-low proliferating T cells sorted from roughly 6-day pre-transplant mixed lymphocyte reaction (GvH or HvG direction). The chain joins TRBV9 to TRBJ2-4; D is uncertain. The source is a human patient who received an intestinal transplant. CDR3 region: CASSVGAYDSAKNIQYF. As DNA, the CDR3 is TGTGCCAGCAGCGTAGGGGCCTACGATTCGGCCAAAAACATTCAGTACTTC.